These T cell receptor beta chains were read from a single sample in a study of T cell responses to AZD1222 COVID-19 vaccine. Assay used: immunoSEQ multiplex PCR; TCRdb lists only in-frame clones, some missing. This sample has around 170,000 clones, with 88% found just once. Material: peripheral blood, obtained 28 days after the second AZD1222 dose. The receptors originated from an adult who received the AZD1222 COVID-19 vaccine. Both conserved end residues are part of each CDR3. D genes are given only for firm matches. Not all rows give a size; the values are once, few, many and, for expanded clones, a class.

>TRBV10-3|TRBJ1-6|-|TRBD1
CAISDPRQGANSPLHF
TGTGCCATCAGTGATCCCCGACAGGGGGCTAATTCACCCCTCCACTTT
>TRBV19|TRBJ2-1|once|-
CASSIRPGPAANEQFF
TGTGCCAGTAGTATAAGGCCGGGGCCTGCCGCCAATGAGCAGTTCTTC
>TRBV15|TRBJ1-2|-|TRBD1
CATSSRTGFNYGYTF
TGTGCCACCAGCAGCAGGACAGGGTTTAACTATGGCTACACCTTC
>TRBV27|TRBJ1-1|-|-
CASSGGVNTEAFF
TGTGCCAGTTCCGGGGGGGTGAACACTGAAGCTTTCTTT
>TRBV10-2|TRBJ2-1|-|-
CASSDGLNLRNEQFF
TGCGCCAGCAGTGATGGTCTGAATCTGCGCAATGAGCAGTTCTTC
>TRBV5-4|TRBJ2-2|-|-
CASSFRVTGELFF
TGTGCCAGCAGCTTCAGGGTCACCGGGGAGCTGTTTTTT
>TRBV2|TRBJ1-3|-|-
CASSTGRTSGNTIYF
TGTGCCAGCAGTACAGGACGGACCTCTGGAAACACCATATATTTT
>TRBV19|TRBJ1-4|few|-
CASSISSANEKLFF
TGTGCCAGTAGTATCAGCAGTGCTAATGAAAAACTGTTTTTT
>TRBV6-5|TRBJ2-7|-|TRBD2
CASSTRGSGVGEQYF
TGTGCCAGCAGTACCCGTGGTAGCGGGGTTGGCGAGCAGTACTTC
>TRBV5-8|TRBJ2-5|-|-
CASSWDIQETQYF
TGTGCCAGCAGCTGGGACATCCAAGAGACCCAGTACTTC
>TRBV4-3|TRBJ1-4|-|TRBD1
CASSQERDRTNEKLFF
TGCGCCAGCAGCCAAGAGAGGGACAGGACTAATGAAAAACTGTTTTTT
>TRBV9|TRBJ2-7|-|-
CASSVALASTYEQYF
TGTGCCAGCAGCGTGGCCTTAGCATCCACCTACGAGCAGTACTTC
>TRBV5-4|TRBJ1-3|-|-
CASSVASQRIVF
TGTGCCAGCAGCGTAGCCTCCCAAAGAATCGTCTTT
>TRBV9|TRBJ1-1|-|-
CASSVAGENTEAFF
TGTGCCAGCAGCGTAGCGGGGGAGAACACTGAAGCTTTCTTT
>TRBV6-2/TRBV6-3|TRBJ1-5|-|TRBD1
CASSRQRPTGTHGRAGVSNQPQHF
TGTGCCAGCAGCCGACAGAGACCGACAGGGACTCATGGGCGTGCTGGTGTTAGCAATCAGCCCCAGCATTTT
>TRBV27|TRBJ2-5|-|TRBD1
CASSVYGTGKETQYF
TGTGCCAGCAGCGTTTATGGGACAGGCAAGGAGACCCAGTACTTC
>TRBV29-1|TRBJ2-3|-|-
CSVPYWQGTDTQYF
TGCAGCGTCCCCTATTGGCAGGGCACAGATACGCAGTATTTT
>TRBV30|TRBJ1-1|-|-
CACQPYRAEAFF
TGTGCCTGTCAACCCTACAGGGCTGAAGCTTTCTTT
>TRBV2|TRBJ1-5|once|TRBD1
CATQRGQGRGQPQHF
TGTGCCACCCAGCGTGGACAGGGTAGGGGTCAGCCCCAGCATTTT
>TRBV5-1|TRBJ2-5|once|TRBD1
CASSLEGARETQYF
TGCGCCAGCAGCTTGGAGGGGGCGCGGGAGACCCAGTACTTC
>TRBV4-1|TRBJ2-7|-|-
CASSQVVATIYEQYF
TGCGCCAGCAGCCAAGTGGTGGCGACGATCTACGAGCAGTACTTC
>TRBV9|TRBJ1-3|-|-
CASSVDSSGNTIYF
TGTGCCAGCAGCGTAGACAGCTCTGGAAACACCATATATTTT